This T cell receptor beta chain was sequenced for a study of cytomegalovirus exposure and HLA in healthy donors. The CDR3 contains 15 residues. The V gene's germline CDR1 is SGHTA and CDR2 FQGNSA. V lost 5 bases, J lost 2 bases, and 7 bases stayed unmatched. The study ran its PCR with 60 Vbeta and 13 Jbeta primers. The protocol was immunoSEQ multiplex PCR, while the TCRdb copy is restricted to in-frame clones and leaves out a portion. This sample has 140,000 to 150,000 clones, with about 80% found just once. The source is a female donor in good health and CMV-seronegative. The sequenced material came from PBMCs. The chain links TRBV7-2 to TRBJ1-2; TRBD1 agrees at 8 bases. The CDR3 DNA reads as TGTGCCAGCAGCCCTCAGGGGGCTTTAAACTATGGCTACACCTTC. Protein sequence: CASSPQGALNYGYTF.